The clone carrying this T cell receptor beta chain was recorded many times. What it binds is not known. TCRdb passed the 5' RACE reads through MiXCR, listing each CDR3 protein once. The data show 120,000 to 150,000 distinct CDR3 sequences, over 3.5% seen once. The entry originates in a study of human T cells and chemical hapten exposure. Overall study results and limits: The number of TCRs above 1 in 1000 frequency did not change after DPC sensitization.

V lost 1 base and J 1 base, leaving 8 bases between the germline ends. The length of the CDR3 is 15 residues. The germline gives CDR1 KGHDR, CDR2 SFDVKD. Unfractionated whole blood was the source from which total RNA was extracted. V usage is TRBV24-1 and J usage is TRBJ2-3, with no clear D. The sequence derives from a female donor in good health. The CDR3 DNA sequence: TGTGCCACCAGTGATTTCAACCACGGCACAGATACGCAGTATTTT. Protein: CATSDFNHGTDTQYF.